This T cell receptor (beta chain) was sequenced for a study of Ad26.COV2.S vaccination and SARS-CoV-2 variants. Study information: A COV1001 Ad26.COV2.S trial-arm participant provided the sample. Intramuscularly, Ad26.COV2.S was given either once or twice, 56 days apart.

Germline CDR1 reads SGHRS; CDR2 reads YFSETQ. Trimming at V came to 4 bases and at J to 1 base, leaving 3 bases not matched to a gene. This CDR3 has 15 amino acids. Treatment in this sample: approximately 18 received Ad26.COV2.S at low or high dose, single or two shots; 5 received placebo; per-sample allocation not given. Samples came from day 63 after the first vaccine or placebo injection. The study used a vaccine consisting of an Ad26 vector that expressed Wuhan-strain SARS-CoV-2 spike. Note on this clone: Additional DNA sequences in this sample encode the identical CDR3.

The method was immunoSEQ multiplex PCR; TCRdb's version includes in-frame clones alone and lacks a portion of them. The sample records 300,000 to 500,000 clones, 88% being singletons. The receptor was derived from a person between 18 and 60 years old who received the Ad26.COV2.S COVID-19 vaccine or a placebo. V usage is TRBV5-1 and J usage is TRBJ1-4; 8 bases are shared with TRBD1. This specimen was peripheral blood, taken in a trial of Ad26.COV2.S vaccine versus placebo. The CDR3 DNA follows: TGCGCCAGCAGCCCCGGACAGGGAACTAATGAAAAACTGTTTTTT. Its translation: CASSPGQGTNEKLFF.